The clone carrying this T cell receptor (beta chain) was detected ten times or more. Its specificity is unknown. A second PCR of about 7 to 12 cycles used a sample-barcoded 5' primer and a J-beta primer mix. The authors tagged each cDNA molecule using a template-switch adaptor with 12 random nucleotides. TCRdb reprocessed the 5' RACE reads via MiXCR and lists one record per CDR3 protein. The table shows 600,000 or so distinct CDR3 sequences, with about 30% occurring only once. Trimming pared 0 bases from V and 0 bases from J, leaving 11 bases between. CDR1 is SGHRS, CDR2 YFSETQ, per germline. The CDR3 consists of 16 residues. The data derive from a study of blood T cells in healthy people across ages. Findings and limits, study-wide: Diversity estimates from one million T cells were considered underestimates.

Total RNA extraction produced at least 5 micrograms (per sample) for the study. The sample comprised blood. The origin of this receptor is a woman of 80 years or more in good health. The V gene is TRBV5-1, the J gene TRBJ2-3, with D maybe TRBD2 (5 bases). CDR3 residues: CASSLGELASTDTQYF. The CDR3 DNA reads as TGCGCCAGCAGCTTGGGGGAGCTGGCTAGCACAGATACGCAGTATTTT.